The source of this T cell receptor beta chain is a study of PD-L1 blockade in urothelial cancer. Study outcomes and limitations: Pretreatment peripheral blood TCR clonality that fell below the median predicted better survival among the patients studied.

The time point was: pretreatment peripheral blood. Patients were diagnosed with urothelial carcinoma, either locally advanced or metastatic. The CDR3 has 13 amino acids. Per the germline V gene, CDR1 is SNHLY and CDR2 is FYNNEI. Trimming shortened V by 4 bases and J by 5 bases, and 9 bases separated the two germline ends. Profiled with immunoSEQ multiplex PCR; TCRdb holds only in-frame clones, not every one. The data contain 40,000 to 60,000 clones, about 80% of them singletons. Comments on this clone: Its antigen is currently unknown.

The material sequenced was PBMCs, taken around atezolizumab (anti-PD-L1) treatment. The chain carries TRBV2 and TRBJ1-5; D is uncertain. The clonotype originates from a man aged 65 to 79 with urothelial cancer. In DNA form, the CDR3 reads TGTGCCAGCAGTGGCGGAAAGTATCAGCCCCAGCATTTT. Its protein product is CASSGGKYQPQHF.